Presented here are 30 T cell receptor beta chains from one specimen sequenced in a study of beta chain features in type 1 diabetes. Reverse transcribing all isolated RNA meant expressed TCRB transcripts were sequenced. Sequenced by immunoSEQ multiplex PCR; TCRdb stores in-frame clones only, minus some. The sample has a few hundred thousand clones, approximately 30% seen once. Source material: naive CD4+ T cells from blood. These receptors originate from a man between 18 and 35 years old in good health.

This clone turned up a few times. The chain has TRBV25-1 and TRBJ2-3; possible D gene TRBD1, 5 bases. Germline assignment: CDR1 MGHDK and CDR2 SYGVNS. Trimming stripped 3 bases from V and 0 bases from J, with 10 bases between. This CDR3 comprises 15 residues. CDR3 sequence (DNA): TGTGCCAGCAGTGAGGACACTTTCAGCACAGATACGCAGTATTTT. Translation: CASSEDTFSTDTQYF.

This chain joins TRBV29-1 and TRBJ2-3; D perhaps matches TRBD2 (5 bases). V gave up 7 bases and J gave up 4 bases, with 12 bases separating them. Germline assignment: CDR1 SQVTM and CDR2 ANQGSEA. The CDR3 extends over 12 amino acids. CDR3 residues: CSARGLADTQYF. The CDR3 bases are TGCAGCGCCCGCGGACTCGCAGATACGCAGTATTTT.

The chain recombines TRBV4-3 with TRBJ2-7; 11 bases align to TRBD2. CDR1 and CDR2 from the germline V gene are LGHNA and YSLEER. CDR3 size: 16 residues. V dropped 3 bases and J dropped 6; count of bases not matched to a gene: 10. CDR3 nucleotide sequence: TGCGCCAGCAGCCACCACTTAGCGGGAGGGCCGGTCGAGCAGTACTTC. This sequence encodes CASSHHLAGGPVEQYF.

In its sample, this clone was seen a few times. The chain combines TRBV7-9 with TRBJ1-1; D uncertain. The CDR3 spans 14 residues. Germline values: CDR1 SEHNR, CDR2 FQNEAQ (reference sequence). With 0 bases removed from V and 0 bases from J, the gap between germline ends came to 5 bases. DNA for the CDR3: TGTGCCAGCAGCTTAGCTGGGGTGAACACTGAAGCTTTCTTT. The encoded protein is CASSLAGVNTEAFF.

The V and J genes are TRBV30 and TRBJ2-1, with a tentative D call TRBD2 (6 bases). The CDR3 is made up of 14 amino acids. Germline CDR1 and CDR2: GTSNPN and SVGIG (reference sequence). V lost 2 bases and J lost 6, with 14 bases in between. Here the CDR3 reads CAWSKTSHINEQFF. CDR3 coding DNA: TGTGCCTGGAGTAAAACTAGCCACATCAATGAGCAGTTCTTC. The complete variable domain, with remaining parts taken from reference TRBV30 and TRBJ2-1, reads SQTIHQWPATLVQPVGSPLSLECTVEGTSNPNLYWYRQAAGRGLQLLFYSVGIGQISSEVPQNLSASRPQDRQFILSSKKLLLSDSGFYLCAWSKTSHINEQFFGPGTRLTVL.

V is TRBV7-2 and J is TRBJ2-1; 7 bases fit TRBD1. Germline-derived CDR1 and CDR2 are SGHTA and FQGNSA. This CDR3 comprises 14 residues. The J segment lost 1 base and the V segment lost 6 bases, leaving 3 bases of the junction unmatched. The CDR3 reads CASRGQRSYNEQFF. DNA for the CDR3: TGTGCCAGCAGGGGACAGAGATCCTACAATGAGCAGTTCTTC.

The V gene is TRBV30, the J gene TRBJ1-2; no clear D gene. Trimming stripped 0 bases from V and 10 bases from J, with 15 bases between. The CDR3 is 13 amino acids. Germline loops: CDR1 GTSNPN, CDR2 SVGIG (reference sequence). CDR3 region: CAWSVLIAVDYTF. As DNA, the CDR3 is TGTGCCTGGAGTGTACTTATAGCAGTAGACTACACCTTC.

This clone was observed a handful of times. This rearrangement joins TRBV30 to TRBJ2-3, with 12 bases that match TRBD2. Germline lookup yields CDR1 GTSNPN and CDR2 SVGIG (reference sequence). The CDR3 contains 15 residues. The V segment lost 1 base and the J segment 7 bases; nucleotides outside the gene matches: 6. CDR3 DNA sequence: TGTGCCTGGAGTGCCCTAGCGGGAGGGGGAAATACGCAGTATTTT. Amino acid sequence: CAWSALAGGGNTQYF. Full variable domain (outside the CDR3, taken from reference TRBV30 and TRBJ2-3): SQTIHQWPATLVQPVGSPLSLECTVEGTSNPNLYWYRQAAGRGLQLLFYSVGIGQISSEVPQNLSASRPQDRQFILSSKKLLLSDSGFYLCAWSALAGGGNTQYFGPGTRLTVL.

The chain carries TRBV10-3 and TRBJ2-7, with D unclear. The CDR3 runs to 14 residues. V was pared by 4 bases and J by 0 bases, with 10 bases between. Germline V CDR1 and CDR2: ENHRY, SYGVKD. Written as DNA, the CDR3 is TGTGCCATCAGTGCGGTAAGGAGCTCCTACGAGCAGTACTTC. This sequence encodes CAISAVRSSYEQYF.

This chain joins TRBV4-2 and TRBJ2-3; 10 bases are a match to TRBD2. The CDR3 totals 17 residues. With V trimmed by 1 base and J by 0 bases, 4 bases remained unmatched. CDR1 is LGHNA, CDR2 YNFKEQ, per germline. The CDR3 sequence is CASSQGPAGGSTDTQYF. CDR3 nucleotide sequence: TGTGCCAGCAGCCAAGGTCCAGCGGGGGGGAGCACAGATACGCAGTATTTT.

The rearrangement uses TRBV5-1 and TRBJ2-5; 8 bases align to TRBD2. Germline CDR1 SGHRS, CDR2 YFSETQ. The CDR3 extends over 13 amino acids. Losses at the gene ends were 3 bases for V and 4 bases for J; bases not matched to a gene: 2. Here the CDR3 DNA reads TGCGCCAGCAGCTCTACTAGCGGAGAGACCCAGTACTTC. Its protein product is CASSSTSGETQYF.

This clone was picked up a small number of times. This chain joins TRBV30 and TRBJ2-2; D gene unclear. This CDR3 has 15 amino acids. From germline, CDR1 is GTSNPN and CDR2 SVGIG (reference sequence). Trimming took off 1 base at V and 1 base at J, with 10 bases between the two ends. The CDR3 DNA is TGTGCCTGGAGTGAGGGCGGCCTGAACACCGGGGAGCTGTTTTTT. This translates into CAWSEGGLNTGELFF.

The gene calls are TRBV30 and TRBJ2-3, with unresolved D. Germline assignment: CDR1 GTSNPN and CDR2 SVGIG (reference sequence). This CDR3 has 13 residues. V was shortened by 2 bases and J by 7 bases, with 13 bases between the two germline ends. CDR3 amino acids: CAWSNRAVNTQYF. The CDR3 coding sequence is TGTGCCTGGAGTAACCGGGCCGTCAATACGCAGTATTTT.

This clone was counted between two and nine times. The chain links TRBV19 to TRBJ2-1; 11 bases line up with TRBD2. In germline, CDR1 is LNHDA, CDR2 SQIVND (reference sequence). The length of the CDR3 is 16 residues. V dropped 0 bases and J dropped 6; count of bases not matched to a gene: 4. DNA for the CDR3: TGTGCCAGTAGTATAGATGGTCTAGCGGGAGGCAATGAGCAGTTCTTC. Translated: CASSIDGLAGGNEQFF.

This clone was seen a handful of times. The genes are TRBV28 and TRBJ2-7; D call uncertain. The germline V and J ends were trimmed by 5 bases and 3 bases, with 8 bases remaining between them. Germline V gene sequence: CDR1 MDHEN, CDR2 SYDVKM. CDR3 length equals 12 residues. CDR3 DNA sequence: TGTGCCAGCAGTGGGGTGGACTACGAGCAGTACTTC. It is translated as CASSGVDYEQYF.

The chain employs TRBV18 and TRBJ2-7, with D perhaps matching TRBD1 (6 bases). V lost 1 base and J 3 bases, leaving 10 bases between the germline ends. Germline values: CDR1 KGHSH, CDR2 LQKENI. The CDR3 extends over 14 amino acids. CDR3: CASSPLGQNYEQYF. CDR3 DNA sequence: TGTGCCAGCTCACCACTCGGACAGAACTACGAGCAGTACTTC.

The chain links TRBV6-5 to TRBJ1-1; TRBD1 might be the D (5 bases). The CDR3 is made up of 14 amino acids. V lost 5 bases, J lost 5 bases, and 15 bases lay in between. The germline CDR1 and CDR2 sequences are MNHEY and SVGAGI. This chain's CDR3 is CASSTLPGRTEAFF. CDR3 nucleotide sequence: TGTGCCAGCAGTACGTTACCGGGACGGACTGAAGCTTTCTTT.

This rearrangement joins TRBV25-1 to TRBJ2-7; D might be TRBD2 (5 bases). The germline V and J ends were trimmed by 5 bases and 5 bases, with 10 bases remaining between them. CDR1 is MGHDK and CDR2 is SYGVNS in the germline V gene. The CDR3 sequence is 12 residues long. CDR3 DNA sequence: TGTGCCAGCAGTCGAGGGTCCGACGAGCAGTACTTC. Its protein product is CASSRGSDEQYF.

The sample holds a few counts of this clone. The rearrangement uses TRBV5-4 and TRBJ1-2, with D tentatively TRBD1 (5 bases). CDR3 length: 15 residues. Germline CDR1 SGHNT, CDR2 YYREEE (reference sequence). The V end was cut by 1 base, the J end by 4 bases, with 14 bases between. CDR3 loop: CASSLPGIGGYGYTF. DNA of the CDR3: TGTGCCAGCAGCTTGCCAGGGATCGGGGGCTATGGCTACACCTTC.

V is TRBV11-2 and J is TRBJ2-1; D ambiguous. Trimming cost V 3 bases and J 3 bases, with 12 bases left between them. The CDR3 is 15 residues long. CDR1 is SGHAT, CDR2 FQNNGV, per germline. For the CDR3, the DNA is TGTGCCAGCAGCTTGGGCGGAACTGTCTACAATGAGCAGTTCTTC. Residues: CASSLGGTVYNEQFF.

About this clone: One end of the junction varies from germline; a read error may be responsible. CDR3 DNA sequence: TGTGCGAGCACAGGCCTCACAGATACGCAGTATTTT. Translated: CASTGLTDTQYF. V is TRBV28 and J is TRBJ2-3; possibly TRBD1 for D (5 bases). The CDR3 length is 12 residues. Germline loops: CDR1 MDHEN, CDR2 SYDVKM.

This clone appeared a few times. This chain connects TRBV25-1 to TRBJ2-1; 10 bases agree with TRBD1. Germline V gives CDR1 MGHDK, CDR2 SYGVNS. This CDR3 spans 14 amino acids. The V and J ends lost 6 bases and 10 bases, in that order; junction bases with no gene match: 9. The DNA for the CDR3 is TGTGCCAGCAGCCGGGACAGGGGACGGGTCGAGCAGTTCTTC. This translates into CASSRDRGRVEQFF.

This clone has just a few counts. The J gene is TRBJ2-7, the V gene TRBV7-9; D possibly corresponds to TRBD1 (6 bases). The V gene's germline CDR1 is SEHNR and CDR2 FQNEAQ (reference sequence). The CDR3 length is 15 residues. Between the trimmed V and J ends, which lost 0 bases and 4 bases, there was a span of 13 bases. The chain's CDR3 is CASSLAVGGRYEQYF. The CDR3 nucleotides read TGTGCCAGCAGCTTAGCCGTAGGGGGAAGGTACGAGCAGTACTTC.

The V call is TRBV9, the J call TRBJ2-5; weak D call: TRBD2 (5 bases). Trimming removed 0 bases from V and 5 bases from J, with 8 bases in between. CDR1 and CDR2 from the germline V gene are SGDLS and YYNGEE. The CDR3 contains 13 residues. Here the CDR3 DNA reads TGTGCCAGCAGCGTAGTGACGGGGGAGACCCAGTACTTC. Translated: CASSVVTGETQYF.

This clone is a singleton in its sample. The chain combines TRBV7-6 with TRBJ2-7; 10 bases are shared with TRBD1. The germline V gene encodes CDR1 SGHVS and CDR2 FNYEAQ. V lost 5 bases, J lost 2 bases, and 6 bases stayed unmatched. The length of the CDR3 is 15 residues. CDR3: CASSTPGTGAYEQYF. Written as DNA, the CDR3 is TGTGCCAGCAGCACCCCCGGGACAGGGGCCTACGAGCAGTACTTC.

V is TRBV5-1 and J is TRBJ2-1; TRBD2 matches at 14 bases. The CDR3 runs 15 residues. Trimming at V came to 4 bases and at J to 10 bases, leaving 7 bases not matched to a gene. CDR1 is SGHRS and CDR2 is YFSETQ in the germline V gene. The CDR3 spells CASSATSGREQEQFF. The CDR3 DNA follows: TGCGCCAGCAGCGCGACTAGCGGGAGGGAGCAGGAGCAGTTCTTC.

This clone has only a few counts. The V gene is TRBV30, the J gene TRBJ1-4; 9 bases map to TRBD1. Germline CDR1 reads GTSNPN; CDR2 reads SVGIG (reference sequence). This CDR3 has 16 residues. V shed 1 base and J 5 bases; nucleotides not matched to a gene: 8. CDR3 sequence (DNA): TGTGCCTGGAGTGCAACGGGACAGGGTAGGAATGAAAAACTGTTTTTT. As protein: CAWSATGQGRNEKLFF.

Turning to this clone: Other nucleotide sequences from this sample produce the same CDR3. This sequence joins TRBV7-2 and TRBJ2-3; a weak D match, TRBD1 (6 bases). The CDR3 contains 14 residues. The V and J ends lost 1 base and 3 bases respectively, with 8 bases between them. Germline V gene data show CDR1 as SGHTA and CDR2 as FQGNSA. CDR3 coding DNA: TGTGCCAGCAGCTTAGGGACAGCAACAGATACGCAGTATTTT. Its translation is CASSLGTATDTQYF.

A few counts support this clone. The chain uses TRBV5-1 and TRBJ2-7; TRBD2 matches 7 bases. The germline V gene has CDR1 SGHRS and CDR2 YFSETQ. The V segment lost 4 bases and the J segment 4 bases; nucleotides outside the gene matches: 11. The CDR3 is 15 residues long. This chain's CDR3 is CASSGRASGAYEQYF. In DNA, the CDR3 is TGCGCCAGCAGCGGGCGGGCTAGCGGAGCGTACGAGCAGTACTTC.

This clone was found a few times. The rearrangement links TRBV30 to TRBJ1-4; D ambiguous. V was trimmed by 2 bases and J by 7 bases, leaving 11 bases between them. From germline, CDR1 is GTSNPN and CDR2 SVGIG (reference sequence). The CDR3 is 13 amino acids. As DNA, the CDR3 is TGTGCCTGGAGTTCGATGTTCGGTGAAAAACTGTTTTTT. This gives the protein CAWSSMFGEKLFF.